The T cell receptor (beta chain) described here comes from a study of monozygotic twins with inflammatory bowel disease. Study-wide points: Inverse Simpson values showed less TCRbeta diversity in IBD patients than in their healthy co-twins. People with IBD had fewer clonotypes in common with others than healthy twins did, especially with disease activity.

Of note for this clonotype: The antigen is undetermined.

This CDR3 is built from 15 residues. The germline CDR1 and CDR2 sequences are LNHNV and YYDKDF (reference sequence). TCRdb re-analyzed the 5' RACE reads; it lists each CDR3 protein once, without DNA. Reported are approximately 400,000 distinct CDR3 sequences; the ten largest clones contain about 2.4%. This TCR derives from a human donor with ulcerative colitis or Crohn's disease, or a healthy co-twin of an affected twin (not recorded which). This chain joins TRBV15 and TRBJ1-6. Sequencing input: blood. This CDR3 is CATSRDQRENSPLHF.